This T cell receptor (beta chain) is from a study of T cell responses to AZD1222 COVID-19 vaccine. Study in general: Whether given at about 4 or about 12 weeks, second doses were pooled. Broader study findings: Spike-specific TCR depth and breadth grew after two AZD1222 doses. Nearly half of spike-specific TCRs reportedly go after variant regions that carry no mutations.

Clones were sequenced by immunoSEQ multiplex PCR, and TCRdb holds only the in-frame ones, with some missing. The sample carries 95,000 to 150,000 clones, 91% recorded once. Note on this clone: Its antigen remains unknown.

The V end was cut by 3 bases, the J end by 4 bases, with 13 bases between. CDR3 length equals 14 residues. Per germline, CDR1 LGHDT and CDR2 YNNKEL (reference sequence). The clonotype comes from an adult in good health. Sequencing used peripheral blood, obtained on day 0 of AZD1222 vaccination. The genes are TRBV3-1 (or the pseudogene TRBV3-2) and TRBJ2-7; D might be TRBD2 (5 bases). The CDR3 coding sequence is TGTGCCAGCAGCCACCCGCCGGGGATATACGAGCAGTACTTC. Residues: CASSHPPGIYEQYF.